Below, 5 T cell receptor beta chains from the same sample are listed, as sequenced in a study of metastatic and nonmetastatic thyroid tumors. TCRdb ran MiXCR on the PCR reads. The data show tens of thousands of clones, over 15% seen once. No treatment had been given to any patient before thyroid surgery. Sequenced material: blood. Receptors were obtained from a female donor with papillary thyroid cancer or a benign thyroid nodule (not recorded which). Some clones in this sample may be carry-over from other donors' samples.

This clone was recorded a few times. This chain connects TRBV28 to TRBJ2-7; no clear D gene. The CDR3 extends over 14 amino acids. From germline, CDR1 is MDHEN and CDR2 SYDVKM. Trimming cost V 10 bases and J 6 bases, with 22 bases left between them. CDR3 in amino acids: CAIIGTTFGSEQYF. The CDR3 nucleotides read TGTGCCATCATAGGTACCACGTTTGGCTCCGAGCAGTACTTC.

This clone was seen more than once but under ten times. The gene calls are TRBV19 and TRBJ2-1, with unresolved D. The V gene's germline CDR1 is LNHDA and CDR2 SQIVND (reference sequence). Trimming shortened V by 6 bases and J by 5 bases, and 11 bases separated the two germline ends. This CDR3 region has 13 residues. The CDR3 loop is CASRGRWDNEQFF. The CDR3 region has the DNA TGTGCCAGTAGAGGCAGGTGGGACAATGAGCAGTTCTTC.

This clone was recorded at least ten times. The chain links TRBV13 to TRBJ2-2; the D is unclear. V gave up 0 bases and J gave up 5 bases, with 4 bases separating them. Germline CDR1 is PRHDT and CDR2 is FYEKMQ (reference sequence). This CDR3 spans 13 amino acids. Written as DNA, the CDR3 is TGTGCCAGCAGCTTAGGCAGGACCGGGGAGCTGTTTTTT. Its translation is CASSLGRTGELFF.

This clone has ten or more counts. This chain links TRBV3-1 with TRBJ1-3; D is undetermined. CDR3 length equals 15 residues. Trimming took 0 bases from V and 7 from J, leaving 13 bases between them. The germline CDR1 and CDR2 sequences are LGHDT and YNNKEL (reference sequence). The CDR3 loop is CASSQDTLTRNTIYF. The CDR3 region has the DNA TGTGCCAGCAGCCAAGACACCCTCACGAGGAACACCATATATTTT.

This clone showed up many times. A much larger clonotype is one base distant, so this may be a read error. The rearrangement joins TRBV19 to TRBJ2-1, with D unresolved. Trimming removed 5 bases at V and 0 bases at J, with 5 bases between. Looked up from germline, CDR1 is LNHDA and CDR2 is SQIVND (reference sequence). The CDR3 covers 13 residues. CDR3 region: CASSYISYNEQFF. DNA for the CDR3: TGTGCCAGTAGTTATATCTCCTACAATGAGCAGTTCTTC.